This paragraph covers one T cell receptor beta chain sequence. This clonotype was observed at least ten times. The antigen this receptor binds is unknown. No clone much larger than this one lies a single base away; base qualities are absent. The study reported a robust and sensitive protocol to amplify, sequence and analyze TCRs, based on 3' ligation of a UMI-containing oligonucleotide to TCR cDNA. For whole blood analysis, approximately 2.5 ml of peripheral blood was collected from healthy adult volunteers into Tempus tubes, and RNA was extracted following the manufacturer's instructions. Total RNA, without cell sorting, was DNase treated with RQ1 DNase before reverse transcription, targeting roughly 1 to 1000 ng input. To check how robust the pipeline was in samples where T cells make up a minority population, libraries were built from skin biopsies and whole blood. V is trimmed back by 1 base and J by 6 bases, and the junction contains 7 bases that no gene match accounts for. According to the germline V gene, CDR1 reads LGHNA and CDR2 reads YNFKEQ. Inclusive of the bounding cysteine and phenylalanine, the CDR3 is 16 residues long. CDR3 DNA only is kept here, 48 bases in frame from base 1.

The entry originates in a study of naive and memory T cell subsets (dated by TCRdb to about 2017). About the full investigation: In the figure summarizing the skin biopsy and whole blood samples, roughly 10 blood donors, 7 tuberculin skin test biopsies and 3 saline control biopsies were reported. Usually PCR2 was run as a SYBR Green qPCR and stopped at a set threshold, although low-input samples could use end-point PCR (roughly 6 cycles) instead.

Library preparation employed 5' RACE. The ligated cDNA was amplified in four rounds of PCR with nested alpha and beta constant region primers together with the SP2 primer. For the blood and skin samples, reverse transcription of TCR RNA was done with SuperScript IV along with alpha and beta constant region primers. An oligonucleotide carrying the Illumina SP2 primer and a UMI was ligated to the 3' end of the cDNA by means of T4 RNA ligase 1. To prevent hairpin formation, the 12-nucleotide UMI was made up of two random hexamers with an eight-base spacer between them. From the second PCR onward, TCR alpha and beta chain libraries were processed separately, and dual indexing was applied for multiplexing. After pooling, the indexed libraries were analyzed by capillary electrophoresis and sequenced on either an Illumina MiSeq or NextSeq. PhiX DNA at roughly 4.5-7.5% was added to the libraries to raise base diversity and improve cluster recognition. From the authors' description of their analysis: Demultiplexor took UMIs from read 2, joined the UMIs to the TCR sequence from read 1, and separated reads according to sample indices. V and J genes and V-J junctions were identified by Decombinator, and each TCR was assigned a five-part identifier that included V and J deletions. Collapsinator used UMIs to correct sequencing errors and PCR amplification heterogeneity, producing a UMI-based abundance for each TCR. CDR3Translator turned identifiers into nucleotide sequence, translated the nucleotide sequence into amino acids, and pulled out CDR3 regions based on terminal motifs. After normalization to the amount of input RNA, error-corrected alpha and beta TCR counts from blood and skin were compared. TCRdb applied fastp at Q25 and MiXCR to the public reads, then kept only in-frame beta chains. Entries are consolidated by CDR3 protein sequence, retaining the most common genes and DNA. None of the V and J calls come from the authors' own analysis; TCRdb made them. This sample has tens of thousands of distinct CDR3 sequences in its table, and roughly 6.7% of those were observed once. 9% to 10% of the sample belongs to the ten largest clones.

Findings and caveats that apply to the study as a whole: The RNA-based method was acknowledged as potentially sensitive to TCR transcript changes with T cell activation and differentiation.

The chain couples TRBV4-2 to TRBJ2-1; the junction holds 9 bases that match TRBD2. This receptor was obtained from a male donor in good health. The DNA is TGTGCCAGCAGCCAAGTCCCCAGCGGGAGGAGCAATGAGCAGTTCTTC. Its protein is CASSQVPSGRSNEQFF.